The entry that follows covers one T cell receptor (beta chain) sequence. As yet, its antigen is unknown. With 60 Vbeta and 13 Jbeta primers, the PCR was carried out. Measured with immunoSEQ multiplex PCR; TCRdb has only the in-frame clones, and not every one. The repertoire holds under 150,000 clones, with approximately 80% as singletons. The sample originates from a study of cytomegalovirus exposure and HLA in healthy donors. General study results and limits: TCR beta chains associated with HLA were, in a later analysis, more clonally expanded than equally common others. Follow-up analysis later connected one missense variant in DCLRE1C with trimming of TCR beta V- and J-genes. Among the CMV-associated chains, a few were confirmed in vitro as specific for CMV antigens. A prior analysis recorded that most TCR beta V segments were productive about 87% or about 30% of the time.

The sequenced sample consisted of PBMCs. This clonotype was obtained from a woman aged 40 to 50 in good health and CMV-seronegative.

The CDR3 region has the DNA TGTGCCAGCAGTAGTCCGTGGGGGGGGCATACAGCTGGGGCCAACGTCCTGACTTTC. This sequence encodes CASSSPWGGHTAGANVLTF. The rearrangement links TRBV28 to TRBJ2-6, with D possibly matching TRBD2 (7 bases). V lost 5 bases, J lost 2 bases, and 22 bases lay in between. The length of the CDR3 is 19 residues. Germline assignment: CDR1 MDHEN and CDR2 SYDVKM.